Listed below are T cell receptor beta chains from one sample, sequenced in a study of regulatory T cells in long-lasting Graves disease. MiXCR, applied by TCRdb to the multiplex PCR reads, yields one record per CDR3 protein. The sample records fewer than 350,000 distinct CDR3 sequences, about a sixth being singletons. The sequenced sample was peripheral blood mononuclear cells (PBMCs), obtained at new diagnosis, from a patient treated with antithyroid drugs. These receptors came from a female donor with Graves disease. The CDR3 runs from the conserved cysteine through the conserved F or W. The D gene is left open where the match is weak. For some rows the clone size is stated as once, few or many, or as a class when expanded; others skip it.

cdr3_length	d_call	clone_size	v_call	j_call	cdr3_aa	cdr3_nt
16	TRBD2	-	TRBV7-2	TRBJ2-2	CASNGRTSSRTGELFF	TGTGCCAGCAACGGGAGGACTAGTAGTCGCACCGGGGAGCTGTTTTTT
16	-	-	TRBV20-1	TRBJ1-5	CSARDPGHRSNQPQHF	TGCAGTGCTAGAGACCCGGGACATAGAAGCAATCAGCCCCAGCATTTT
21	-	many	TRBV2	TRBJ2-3	CASSARGAGGEKLTSTDTQYF	TGTGCCAGCAGTGCTCGGGGGGCTGGCGGGGAAAAACTGACTAGCACAGATACGCAGTATTTT
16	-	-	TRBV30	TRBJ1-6	CAWTKLRLGYNSPLHF	TGTGCCTGGACAAAGCTTAGACTGGGCTATAATTCACCCCTCCACTTT
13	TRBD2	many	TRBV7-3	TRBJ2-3	CASSWGLADTQYF	TGTGCCAGCAGCTGGGGACTAGCAGATACGCAGTATTTT
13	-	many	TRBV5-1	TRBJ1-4	CASSLQGDEKLFF	TGCGCCAGCAGCTTGCAAGGGGATGAAAAACTGTTTTTT
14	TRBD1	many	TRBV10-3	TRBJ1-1	CAISGTALNTEAFF	TGTGCCATCTCGGGGACAGCCTTGAACACTGAAGCTTTCTTT
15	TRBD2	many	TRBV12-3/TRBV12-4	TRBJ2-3	CASSFRLAGEDTQYF	TGTGCCAGCAGTTTCCGACTAGCGGGAGAAGATACGCAGTATTTT
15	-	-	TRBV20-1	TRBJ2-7	CSATRPELSSYEQYF	TGCAGTGCTACAAGACCCGAGCTGAGCTCCTACGAGCAGTACTTC
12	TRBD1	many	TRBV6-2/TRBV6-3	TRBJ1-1	CASLQGWTEAFF	TGTGCCAGTCTACAGGGGTGGACTGAAGCTTTCTTT
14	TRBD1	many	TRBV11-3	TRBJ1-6	CASSLGTGNSPLHF	TGTGCCAGCAGCCTTGGGACAGGGAATTCACCCCTCCACTTT
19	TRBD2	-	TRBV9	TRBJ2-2	CASSVVGIAGGLNTGELFF	TGTGCCAGCAGCGTAGTGGGGATAGCGGGAGGTCTCAACACCGGGGAGCTGTTTTTT
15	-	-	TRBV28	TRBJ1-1	CASSLRAGGRTEAFF	TGTGCCAGCAGTTTGAGGGCGGGGGGCCGCACTGAAGCTTTCTTT
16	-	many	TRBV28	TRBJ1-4	CASSPDSPRGNEKLFF	TGTGCCAGCAGCCCGGACAGTCCCCGGGGGAATGAAAAACTGTTTTTT
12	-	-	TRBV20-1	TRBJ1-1	CSAGGGDTEAFF	TGCAGTGCGGGGGGAGGGGACACTGAAGCTTTCTTT
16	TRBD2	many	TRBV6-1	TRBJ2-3	CASTRLAGEGTDTQYF	TGTGCCAGCACGAGGCTAGCGGGAGAAGGGACAGATACGCAGTATTTT
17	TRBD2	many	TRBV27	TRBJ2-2	CASSLSGLAGVTGELFF	TGTGCCAGCAGTTTATCAGGTCTAGCGGGAGTCACCGGGGAGCTGTTTTTT
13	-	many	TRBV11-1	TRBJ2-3	CASSFEFSDTQYF	TGTGCCAGCAGCTTCGAATTTTCAGATACGCAGTATTTT
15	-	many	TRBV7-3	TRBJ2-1	CASSLTGAVYNEQFF	TGTGCCAGCAGCTTAACCGGGGCCGTCTACAATGAGCAGTTCTTC
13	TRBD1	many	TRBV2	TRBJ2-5	CASSEGQGETQYF	TGTGCCAGCAGTGAAGGACAGGGTGAGACCCAGTACTTC
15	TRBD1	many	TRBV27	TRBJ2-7	CASSLGTGGGYEQYF	TGTGCCAGCAGTTTGGGGACAGGGGGCGGTTACGAGCAGTACTTC
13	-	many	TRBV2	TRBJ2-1	CASSRPNEHEQFF	TGTGCCAGCAGCCGCCCTAACGAGCATGAGCAGTTCTTC
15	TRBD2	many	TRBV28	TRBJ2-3	CASRTTSGRTDTQYF	TGTGCCAGCAGGACGACTAGCGGGAGGACAGATACGCAGTATTTT
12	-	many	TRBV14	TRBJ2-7	CASSQDLSEQYF	TGTGCCAGCAGCCAAGATCTAAGTGAGCAGTACTTC
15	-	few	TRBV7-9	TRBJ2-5	CASSLGTRSEETQYF	TGTGCCAGCAGCTTAGGAACTCGCTCGGAAGAGACCCAGTACTTC
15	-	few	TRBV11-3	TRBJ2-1	CTSSLQGQRLNEQFF	TGTACCAGCAGCTTACAAGGACAGCGCCTGAATGAGCAGTTCTTC
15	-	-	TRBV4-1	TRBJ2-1	CASSQGSIVGGSQFF	TGCGCCAGCAGCCAAGGATCCATCGTCGGTGGGTCACAGTTCTTC
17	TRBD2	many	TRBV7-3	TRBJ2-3	CASSPGTSEAFTDTQYF	TGTGCCAGCAGCCCCGGGACTAGCGAAGCTTTCACAGATACGCAGTATTTT
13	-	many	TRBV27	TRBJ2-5	CASSLGVGETQYF	TGTGCCAGCAGTCTCGGGGTGGGAGAGACCCAGTACTTC
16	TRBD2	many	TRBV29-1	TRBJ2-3	CSARGRLSGRSDTQYF	TGCAGCGCAAGGGGGCGCTTAAGCGGGAGGTCAGATACGCAGTATTTT
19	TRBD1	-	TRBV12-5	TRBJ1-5	CASGGYGTVFSLGNQPQHF	TGTGCTAGTGGGGGATATGGGACAGTCTTCTCATTAGGCAATCAGCCCCAGCATTTT
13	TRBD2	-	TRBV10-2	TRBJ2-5	CASKPSGQETQYF	TGCGCCAGCAAGCCTAGCGGCCAAGAGACCCAGTACTTC
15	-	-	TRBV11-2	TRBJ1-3	CASSLPLGSGNTIYF	TGTGCCAGCAGCTTGCCCTTAGGGTCTGGAAACACCATATATTTT
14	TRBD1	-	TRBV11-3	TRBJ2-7	CASSPGDRVPEQYF	TGTGCCAGCAGCCCCGGGGACAGGGTCCCCGAGCAGTACTTC
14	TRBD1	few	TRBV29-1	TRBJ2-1	CSDDRPTGANEQFF	TGCAGCGACGACCGCCCCACAGGGGCAAATGAGCAGTTCTTC
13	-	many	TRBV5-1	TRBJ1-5	CASRAGSNQPQHF	TGCGCCAGCAGGGCAGGGAGTAATCAGCCCCAGCATTTT
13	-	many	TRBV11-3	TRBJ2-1	CASSRTEANEQFF	TGTGCCAGCAGCCGTACAGAAGCGAATGAGCAGTTCTTC
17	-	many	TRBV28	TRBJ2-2	CASSSREMGGNTGELFF	TGTGCCAGCAGCTCGCGAGAGATGGGGGGGAACACCGGGGAGCTGTTTTTT
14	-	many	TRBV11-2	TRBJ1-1	CASSLLRGPTEAFF	TGTGCCAGCAGCTTATTGCGGGGACCCACTGAAGCTTTCTTT